A single sample gave rise to the 30 T cell receptor beta chains below, sequenced in a study of blood T cell repertoires in COVID-19. Method: immunoSEQ multiplex PCR; TCRdb's copy keeps in-frame clones and lacks some. The profile shows approximately 270,000 clones, over 75% of them singletons. The sequenced material came from PBMCs or T cells enriched from blood (not recorded which). These TCRs come from a woman aged 25 to 39 who had recovered from COVID-19.

This clone was counted only a few times. The chain combines TRBV7-9 with TRBJ1-2, with TRBD1 as a possible D gene (6 bases). Looked up from germline, CDR1 is SEHNR and CDR2 is FQNEAQ (reference sequence). V dropped 2 bases and J dropped 8 bases, with 12 bases sitting between them. This CDR3 has 13 amino acids. The CDR3: CASSLQGSMGYTF. Here the CDR3 DNA reads TGTGCCAGCAGCTTACAGGGGAGTATGGGCTACACCTTC.

The chain joins TRBV19 to TRBJ2-5; 9 bases align to TRBD1. Germline V lookup: CDR1 LNHDA, CDR2 SQIVND (reference sequence). The CDR3 is 15 amino acids. With V trimmed by 3 bases and J by 5 bases, 7 bases remained unmatched. CDR3: CASSMGQGGGETQYF. The CDR3 nucleotides are TGTGCCAGTAGTATGGGACAGGGTGGAGGGGAGACCCAGTACTTC. The full variable domain, completed using reference TRBV19 and TRBJ2-5, is DGGITQSPKYLFRKEGQNVTLSCEQNLNHDAMYWYRQDPGQGLRLIYYSQIVNDFQKGDIAEGYSVSREKKESFPLTVTSAQKNPTAFYLCASSMGQGGGETQYFGPGTRLLVL.

CDR3: CASSYLGQGDSPLHF. The CDR3 DNA reads as TGTGCCAGCAGCTATCTGGGACAGGGGGATTCACCCCTCCACTTT. The gene calls are TRBV5-6 and TRBJ1-6, with 11 positions matching TRBD1. Germline CDR1 reads SGHDT; CDR2 reads YYEEEE. V shed 3 bases and J 8 bases; nucleotides not matched to a gene: 4. This CDR3 comprises 15 residues.

The genes are TRBV5-5 and TRBJ2-7, with 9 bases fitting TRBD1. The junction had 10 bases not matched to a gene; V was cut back by 6 bases and J by 3 bases. Germline CDR1 SGHKS, CDR2 YYEKEE (reference sequence). This CDR3 contains 15 residues. This chain's CDR3 is CASTTDRDRDYEQYF. In nucleotides, the CDR3 is TGTGCCAGCACCACTGACCGGGACAGGGACTACGAGCAGTACTTC. The full variable domain, completed using reference TRBV5-5 and TRBJ2-7, is DAGVTQSPTHLIKTRGQQVTLRCSPISGHKSVSWYQQVLGQGPQFIFQYYEKEERGRGNFPDRFSARQFPNYSSELNVNALLLGDSALYLCASTTDRDRDYEQYFGPGTRLTVT.

The chain recombines TRBV6-5 with TRBJ1-1; D is uncertain. This CDR3 has 13 residues. Germline values: CDR1 MNHEY, CDR2 SVGAGI. Trimming shortened V by 2 bases and J by 5 bases, and 9 bases separated the two germline ends. The CDR3 region is CASSYKEGTEAFF. CDR3 in DNA: TGTGCCAGCAGTTACAAGGAGGGAACTGAAGCTTTCTTT.

The sample holds one count of this clone. This CDR3 is also generated by other DNA sequences in the sample. V is TRBV30 and J is TRBJ1-5; D is unresolved. This CDR3 has 14 residues. CDR1 is GTSNPN and CDR2 is SVGIG in the germline V gene (reference sequence). Trimming took off 0 bases at V and 4 bases at J, with 10 bases between the two ends. CDR3 protein: CAWSVLEGNQPQHF. The DNA of the CDR3 is TGTGCCTGGAGTGTACTAGAGGGTAATCAGCCCCAGCATTTT.

The genes are TRBV10-3 and TRBJ2-1; a weak D match, TRBD2 (7 bases). The germline V gene has CDR1 ENHRY and CDR2 SYGVKD. The V gene lost 2 bases and the J gene lost 9 bases, with 14 bases spanning the gap. The CDR3 runs to 14 residues. CDR3 DNA sequence: TGTGCCATCAGTGAGGCTTTGGGGGGGGCTGAGCAGTTCTTC. This gives the protein CAISEALGGAEQFF.

V and J are TRBV28 and TRBJ2-7, with 7 positions matching TRBD1. The CDR3 consists of 15 residues. Germline V gene lookup returns CDR1 MDHEN and CDR2 SYDVKM. Germline trimming cut 6 bases from V and 2 bases from J; bases unmatched to any gene: 10. Here the CDR3 DNA reads TGTGCCAGCAGCTCTCCTACAGGGGTTACCTACGAGCAGTACTTC. Translation gives CASSSPTGVTYEQYF.

This clone was found once. This chain joins TRBV6-5 and TRBJ2-2; TRBD2 matches at 14 bases. The CDR3 consists of 15 residues. J lost 5 bases, V lost 11 bases, and 7 bases had no gene match. The germline CDR1 and CDR2 sequences are MNHEY and SVGAGI. The DNA for the CDR3 is TGTGCCGGATCCGGGACTAGCGGGAGAACCGGGGAGCTGTTTTTT. This codes for CAGSGTSGRTGELFF.

This clone was counted a single time. The rearrangement links TRBV18 to TRBJ2-1, with TRBD2 identical over 10 bases. The CDR3 sequence is 16 residues long. Germline CDR1 reads KGHSH; CDR2 reads LQKENI. Trimming at V came to 3 bases and at J to 4 bases, leaving 6 bases not matched to a gene. CDR3 residues: CASSPQAGGIYNEQFF. In DNA, the CDR3 is TGTGCCAGCTCACCTCAAGCGGGAGGGATTTACAATGAGCAGTTCTTC.

The chain joins TRBV10-1 to TRBJ1-5; possible D gene TRBD1, 5 bases. The CDR3 extends over 14 amino acids. The germline V gene has CDR1 WNHNN and CDR2 SYGVQD (reference sequence). V lost 9 bases to trimming and J lost 4 bases, with 16 bases between them. The CDR3 here is CARRDSEQNQPQHF. The CDR3 DNA reads as TGCGCCAGGAGGGACTCCGAGCAAAATCAGCCCCAGCATTTT.

The chain combines TRBV9 with TRBJ1-2; D unresolved. Germline lookup yields CDR1 SGDLS and CDR2 YYNGEE. V was clipped by 3 bases and J by 3 bases, with 9 bases between them. The CDR3 contains 13 residues. The CDR3 here is CASSARSDYGYTF. The CDR3 DNA reads TGTGCCAGCAGCGCCCGGTCGGACTATGGCTACACCTTC.

This sequence joins TRBV7-3 and TRBJ2-5; D might be TRBD2 (6 bases). Germline CDR1 reads SGHTA; CDR2 reads FQGTGA. The V gene lost 4 bases and the J gene lost 5 bases, with 17 bases spanning the gap. The CDR3 has 15 amino acids. For the CDR3, the DNA is TGTGCCAGCAGCTCGCCGAACGGGAGCAGGGAGACCCAGTACTTC. This encodes CASSSPNGSRETQYF. The full variable domain, completed using reference TRBV7-3 and TRBJ2-5, is GAGVSQTPSNKVTEKGKYVELRCDPISGHTALYWYRQSLGQGPEFLIYFQGTGAADDSGLPNDRFFAVRPEGSVSTLKIQRTERGDSAVYLCASSSPNGSRETQYFGPGTRLLVL.

This clone was found once. This chain links TRBV28 with TRBJ1-4; D is possibly TRBD1 (5 bases). Trimming shortened V by 3 bases and J by 4 bases, and 12 bases separated the two germline ends. Germline V gene data show CDR1 as MDHEN and CDR2 as SYDVKM. This CDR3 is 15 amino acids long. This chain's CDR3 is CASSLGGRINEKLFF. In DNA form, the CDR3 reads TGTGCCAGCAGTTTGGGGGGACGGATTAATGAAAAACTGTTTTTT.

The chain uses TRBV19 and TRBJ2-1; 16 bases map to TRBD2. Trimming removed 8 bases from V and 9 bases from J; junction bases left unmatched: 7. This CDR3 spans 15 amino acids. Germline V gene data show CDR1 as LNHDA and CDR2 as SQIVND (reference sequence). The CDR3 sequence: CASRGLAGGEGEQFF. CDR3 sequence (DNA): TGTGCCAGTCGGGGACTAGCGGGAGGGGAGGGTGAGCAGTTCTTC.

This chain uses TRBV5-1 with TRBJ2-7; 8 nucleotides line up with TRBD1. This CDR3 is 14 amino acids long. J gave up 5 bases and V 2 bases, and 6 bases lay outside the gene matches. The germline CDR1 and CDR2 sequences are SGHRS and YFSETQ. This chain's CDR3 is CASSFRQGADEQYF. Written as DNA, the CDR3 is TGCGCCAGCAGCTTCCGCCAGGGGGCAGACGAGCAGTACTTC.

The chain employs TRBV9 and TRBJ2-3, with D tentatively TRBD2 (5 bases). In germline, CDR1 is SGDLS, CDR2 YYNGEE. The CDR3 totals 14 residues. V was pared by 4 bases and J by 5 bases, with 14 bases between. CDR3 bases: TGTGCCAGCAGCCCAAGACGAGGGTTAGATACGCAGTATTTT. This codes for CASSPRRGLDTQYF.

The table lists this clone with a few counts. The chain employs TRBV19 and TRBJ2-7, with D hard to call. Germline values: CDR1 LNHDA, CDR2 SQIVND (reference sequence). This CDR3 has 13 residues. Trimming left V 1 base short and J 3 bases short, with 7 bases between. The CDR3 region has the DNA TGTGCCAGTAGTATAGCTGACAACTACGAGCAGTACTTC. Its translation: CASSIADNYEQYF.

The chain recombines TRBV13 with TRBJ2-3; D perhaps matches TRBD2 (6 bases). The germline gives CDR1 PRHDT, CDR2 FYEKMQ (reference sequence). V was pared by 4 bases and J by 0 bases, with 20 bases between. CDR3 size: 18 residues. The CDR3 DNA reads as TGTGCCAGCAGCTACCCCGCCAGGCGGGGAACTAGCACAGATACGCAGTATTTT. Amino acids: CASSYPARRGTSTDTQYF. The variable domain in full, with the rest retrieved from reference TRBV13 and TRBJ2-3, is AAGVIQSPRHLIKEKRETATLKCYPIPRHDTVYWYQQGPGQDPQFLISFYEKMQSDKGSIPDRFSAQQFSDYHSELNMSSLELGDSALYFCASSYPARRGTSTDTQYFGPGTRLTVL.

The chain links TRBV30 to TRBJ1-1; D is possibly TRBD1 (6 bases). This CDR3 spans 12 amino acids. Germline loops: CDR1 GTSNPN, CDR2 SVGIG (reference sequence). The V end was cut by 3 bases, the J end by 11 bases, with 16 bases between. The CDR3 bases are TGTGCCTGGAGCAGTAGTCCTCAGGGGGCTTTCTTT. This gives the protein CAWSSSPQGAFF. The entire variable domain, with the rest obtained from reference TRBV30 and TRBJ1-1, is as follows: SQTIHQWPATLVQPVGSPLSLECTVEGTSNPNLYWYRQAAGRGLQLLFYSVGIGQISSEVPQNLSASRPQDRQFILSSKKLLLSDSGFYLCAWSSSPQGAFFGQGTRLTVV.

J is TRBJ2-1 and V is TRBV11-2; weak D call: TRBD1 (5 bases). Trimming shortened V by 1 base and J by 8 bases, and 15 bases separated the two germline ends. The CDR3 length is 15 residues. Germline values: CDR1 SGHAT, CDR2 FQNNGV. Here the CDR3 reads CASSLGPQGTHEQFF. In DNA form, the CDR3 reads TGTGCCAGCAGCTTAGGTCCCCAGGGTACCCATGAGCAGTTCTTC.

This chain joins TRBV7-9 and TRBJ1-5, with TRBD1 matching over 7 bases. Germline CDR1 is SEHNR and CDR2 is FQNEAQ (reference sequence). There are 14 residues in the CDR3. Unmatched junction bases numbered 7, after V lost 7 bases and J lost 4 bases. CDR3 region: CASTLTGRNQPQHF. The CDR3 DNA follows: TGTGCCAGCACCTTGACAGGGAGGAATCAGCCCCAGCATTTT.

The J gene is TRBJ1-6, the V gene TRBV5-4; perhaps TRBD1 as D (5 bases). V shed 2 bases and J shed 7 bases, with 19 bases lying between them. This CDR3 is built from 17 residues. Germline values: CDR1 SGHNT, CDR2 YYREEE (reference sequence). CDR3 nucleotides: TGTGCCAGCAGCTTTTATTTAGGGGCAGGGAAGAATTCACCCCTCCACTTT. Its translation is CASSFYLGAGKNSPLHF.

The CDR3 DNA reads as TGTGCCAGCAGCCGGGACAGTAATAGCAATCAGCCCCAGCATTTT. Its protein is CASSRDSNSNQPQHF. This rearrangement joins TRBV3-1 (or the pseudogene TRBV3-2) to TRBJ1-5, with TRBD1 matching over 7 bases. Trimming cost V 4 bases and J 0 bases; bases outside gene matches: 3. The CDR3 totals 15 residues. Looked up from germline, CDR1 is LGHDT and CDR2 is YNNKEL (reference sequence).

The chain is built from TRBV27 and TRBJ1-1; TRBD1 matches 9 bases. The CDR3 is 16 amino acids. The germline gives CDR1 MNHEY, CDR2 SMNVEV (reference sequence). J lost 5 bases, V lost 2 bases, and 9 bases had no gene match. The CDR3: CASSLRVGTGKTEAFF. CDR3 nucleotide sequence: TGTGCCAGCAGTTTAAGGGTCGGGACAGGGAAGACTGAAGCTTTCTTT.

Worth noting for this clone: The conserved closing phenylalanine or tryptophan is absent in this CDR3, likely reflecting a read error. Because the CDR3's place on the DNA is in doubt, the DNA is left out and the CDR3 is given as listed by TCRdb. The CDR3: CASSLLSGQGLDV. This chain uses TRBV5-8 with TRBJ1-1; the table calls TRBD1, which could not be checked here. The CDR3 is 13 amino acids long, termini counted. CDR1 is SGHTS and CDR2 is YDEGEE in the germline V gene.

V is TRBV7-2 and J is TRBJ2-7, with 8 bases that match TRBD2. The length of the CDR3 is 16 residues. Germline V gene lookup returns CDR1 SGHTA and CDR2 FQGNSA. Trimming took 2 bases from V and 2 from J; bases not matched to a gene: 8. The CDR3 coding sequence is TGTGCCAGCAGCTTACGCGCGGGGGGCCAGGCCTACGAGCAGTACTTC. It is translated as CASSLRAGGQAYEQYF.

The J gene is TRBJ2-2, the V gene TRBV28; 8 nucleotides line up with TRBD1. Germline trimming cut 6 bases from V and 5 bases from J; bases unmatched to any gene: 8. The CDR3 sequence is 15 residues long. Germline CDR1 is MDHEN and CDR2 is SYDVKM. For the CDR3, the DNA is TGTGCCAGCAGCAACGGACAGGGCCGAACCGGGGAGCTGTTTTTT. Amino acids: CASSNGQGRTGELFF.

The chain combines TRBV6-5 with TRBJ1-6; 10 bases map to TRBD1. CDR3 size: 14 residues. Germline V gives CDR1 MNHEY, CDR2 SVGAGI. The ends lost 6 bases at V and 8 bases at J; junction bases unmatched: 4. In nucleotides, the CDR3 is TGTGCCAGCAGCGTAGGGACAGGGGATTCACCCCTCCACTTT. It is translated as CASSVGTGDSPLHF.

The rearrangement uses TRBV7-9 and TRBJ2-7, with 8 bases lining up with TRBD2. Germline V lookup: CDR1 SEHNR, CDR2 FQNEAQ (reference sequence). V shed 2 bases and J 4 bases; nucleotides not matched to a gene: 16. The CDR3 is made up of 18 amino acids. The CDR3 reads CASSLYLWIELAEYEQYF. DNA for the CDR3: TGTGCCAGCAGCTTATATCTGTGGATCGAACTAGCGGAATACGAGCAGTACTTC.